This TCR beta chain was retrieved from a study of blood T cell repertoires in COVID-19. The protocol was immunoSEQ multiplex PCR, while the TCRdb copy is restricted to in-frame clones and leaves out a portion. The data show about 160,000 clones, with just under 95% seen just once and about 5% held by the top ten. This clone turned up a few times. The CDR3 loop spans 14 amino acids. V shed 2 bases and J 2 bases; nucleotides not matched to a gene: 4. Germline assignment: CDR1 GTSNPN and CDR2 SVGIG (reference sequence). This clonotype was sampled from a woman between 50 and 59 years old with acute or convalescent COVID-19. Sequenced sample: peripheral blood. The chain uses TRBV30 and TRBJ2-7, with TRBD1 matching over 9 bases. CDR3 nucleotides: TGTGCCTGGAGTACAGGGGGCGGCCCCTACGAGCAGTACTTC. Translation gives CAWSTGGGPYEQYF.